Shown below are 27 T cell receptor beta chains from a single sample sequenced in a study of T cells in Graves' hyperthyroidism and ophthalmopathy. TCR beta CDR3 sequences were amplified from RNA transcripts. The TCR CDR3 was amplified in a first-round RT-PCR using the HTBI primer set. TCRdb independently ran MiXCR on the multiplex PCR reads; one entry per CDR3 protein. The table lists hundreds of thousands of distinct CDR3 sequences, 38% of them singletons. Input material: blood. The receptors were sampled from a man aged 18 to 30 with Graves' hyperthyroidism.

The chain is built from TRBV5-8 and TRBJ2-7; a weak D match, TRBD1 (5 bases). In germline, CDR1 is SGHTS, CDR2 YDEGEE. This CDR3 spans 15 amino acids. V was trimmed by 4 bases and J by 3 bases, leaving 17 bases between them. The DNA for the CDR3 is TGTGCCAGCAGCCTCAATCCCTCGACAGTCTACGAGCAGTACTTC. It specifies CASSLNPSTVYEQYF. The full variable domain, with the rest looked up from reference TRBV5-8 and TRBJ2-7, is EAGVTQSPTHLIKTRGQQATLRCSPISGHTSVYWYQQALGLGLQFLLWYDEGEERNRGNFPPRFSGRQFPNYSSELNVNALELEDSALYLCASSLNPSTVYEQYFGPGTRLTVT.

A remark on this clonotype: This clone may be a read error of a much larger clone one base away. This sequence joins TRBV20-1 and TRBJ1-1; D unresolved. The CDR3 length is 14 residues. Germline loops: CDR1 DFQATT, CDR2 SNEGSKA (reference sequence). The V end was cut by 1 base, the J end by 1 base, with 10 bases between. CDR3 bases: TGCAGTGCTAGAGGTCTCGGTGGGAACACTGAAGCTTTCTTT. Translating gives CSARGLGGNTEAFF.

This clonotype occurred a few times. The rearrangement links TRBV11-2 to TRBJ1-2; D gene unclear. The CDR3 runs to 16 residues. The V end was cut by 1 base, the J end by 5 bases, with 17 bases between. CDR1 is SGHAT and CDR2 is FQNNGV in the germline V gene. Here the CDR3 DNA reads TGTGCCAGCAGCTTAGGGCCGGGAGTTACTTCTTATGGCTACACCTTC. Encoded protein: CASSLGPGVTSYGYTF.

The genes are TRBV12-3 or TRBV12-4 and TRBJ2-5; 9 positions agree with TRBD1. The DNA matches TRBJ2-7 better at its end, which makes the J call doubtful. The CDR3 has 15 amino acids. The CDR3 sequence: CASSNPGQGYYEQYF. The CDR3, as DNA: TGTGCCAGCAGCAATCCGGGACAGGGTTACTACGAGCAGTACTTC.

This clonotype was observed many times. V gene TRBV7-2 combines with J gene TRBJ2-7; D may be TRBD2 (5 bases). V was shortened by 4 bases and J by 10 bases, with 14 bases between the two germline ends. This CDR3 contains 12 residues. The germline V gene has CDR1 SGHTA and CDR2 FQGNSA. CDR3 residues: CASSSPSLDQYF. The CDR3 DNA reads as TGTGCCAGCAGCTCCCCCTCACTAGACCAGTACTTC.

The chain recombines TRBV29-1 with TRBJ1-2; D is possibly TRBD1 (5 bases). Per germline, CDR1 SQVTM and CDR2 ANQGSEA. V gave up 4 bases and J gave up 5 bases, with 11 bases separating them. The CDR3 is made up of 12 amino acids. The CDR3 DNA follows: TGCAGCGTTGCAGGGATCCCGTATGGCTACACCTTC. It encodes CSVAGIPYGYTF.

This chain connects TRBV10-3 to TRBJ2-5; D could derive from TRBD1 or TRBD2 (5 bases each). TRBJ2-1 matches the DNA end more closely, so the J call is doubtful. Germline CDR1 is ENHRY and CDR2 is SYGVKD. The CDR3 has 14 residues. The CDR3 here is CAISEMGVDNEQFF. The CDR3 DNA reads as TGTGCCATCAGTGAGATGGGGGTGGACAATGAGCAGTTCTTC.

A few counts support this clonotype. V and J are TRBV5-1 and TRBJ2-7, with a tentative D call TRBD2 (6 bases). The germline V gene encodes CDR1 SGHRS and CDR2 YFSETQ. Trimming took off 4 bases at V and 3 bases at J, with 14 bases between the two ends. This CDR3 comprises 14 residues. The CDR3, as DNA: TGCGCCAGCAGCCCCGCGGGACTCCTCTACGAGCAGTACTTC. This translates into CASSPAGLLYEQYF.

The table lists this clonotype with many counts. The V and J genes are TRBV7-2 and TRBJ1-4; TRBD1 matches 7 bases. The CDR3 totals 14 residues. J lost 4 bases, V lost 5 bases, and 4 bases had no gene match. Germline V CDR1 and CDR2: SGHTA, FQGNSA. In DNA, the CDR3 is TGTGCCAGCAGCCGCGGGACAGTTAATGAAAAACTGTTTTTT. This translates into CASSRGTVNEKLFF.

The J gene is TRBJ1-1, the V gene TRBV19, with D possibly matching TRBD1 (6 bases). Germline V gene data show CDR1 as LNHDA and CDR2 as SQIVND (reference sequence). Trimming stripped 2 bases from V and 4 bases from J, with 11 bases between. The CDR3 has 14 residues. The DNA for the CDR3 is TGTGCCAGTAGTATACAGGGGTTTAGCACTGAAGCTTTCTTT. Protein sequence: CASSIQGFSTEAFF.

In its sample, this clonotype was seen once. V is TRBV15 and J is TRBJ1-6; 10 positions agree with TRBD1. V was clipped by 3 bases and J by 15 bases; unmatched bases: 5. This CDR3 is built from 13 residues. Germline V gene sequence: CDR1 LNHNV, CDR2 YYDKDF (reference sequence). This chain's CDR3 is CATSSGTGDDLHF. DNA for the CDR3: TGTGCCACCAGCAGCGGGACAGGGGATGACCTCCACTTT.

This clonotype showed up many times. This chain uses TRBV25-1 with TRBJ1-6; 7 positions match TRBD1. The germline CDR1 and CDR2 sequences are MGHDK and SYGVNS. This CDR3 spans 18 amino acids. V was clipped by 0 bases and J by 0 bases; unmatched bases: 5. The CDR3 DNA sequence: TGTGCCAGCAGTGAATACGGACAGGCGAGCTCCTATAATTCACCCCTCCACTTT. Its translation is CASSEYGQASSYNSPLHF.

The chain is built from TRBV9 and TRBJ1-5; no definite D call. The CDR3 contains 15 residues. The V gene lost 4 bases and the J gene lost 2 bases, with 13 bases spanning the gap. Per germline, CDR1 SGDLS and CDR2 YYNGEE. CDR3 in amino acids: CASSQGSTGNQPQHF. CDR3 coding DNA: TGTGCCAGCAGCCAAGGCTCCACTGGCAATCAGCCCCAGCATTTT.

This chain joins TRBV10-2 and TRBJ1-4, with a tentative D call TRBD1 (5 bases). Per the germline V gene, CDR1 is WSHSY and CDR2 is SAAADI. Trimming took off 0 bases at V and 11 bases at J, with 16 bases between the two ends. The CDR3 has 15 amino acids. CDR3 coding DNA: TGCGCCAGCAGTGAGTCGACGGAAAAGAAGGGGAAACTGTTTTTT. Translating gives CASSESTEKKGKLFF.

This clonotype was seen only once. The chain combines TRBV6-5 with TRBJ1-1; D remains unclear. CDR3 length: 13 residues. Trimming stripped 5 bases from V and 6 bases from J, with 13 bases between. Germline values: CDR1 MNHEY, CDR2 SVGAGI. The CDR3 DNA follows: TGTGCCAGCAGTCTGTACCAAACAGCTGAAGCTTTCTTT. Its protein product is CASSLYQTAEAFF.

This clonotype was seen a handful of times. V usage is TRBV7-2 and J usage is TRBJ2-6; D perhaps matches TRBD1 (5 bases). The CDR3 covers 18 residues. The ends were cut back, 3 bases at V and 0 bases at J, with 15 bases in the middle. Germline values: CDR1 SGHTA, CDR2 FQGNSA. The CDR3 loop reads CASSLDTIILSGANVLTF. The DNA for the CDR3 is TGTGCCAGCAGCTTGGACACCATTATCCTCTCTGGGGCCAACGTCCTGACTTTC.

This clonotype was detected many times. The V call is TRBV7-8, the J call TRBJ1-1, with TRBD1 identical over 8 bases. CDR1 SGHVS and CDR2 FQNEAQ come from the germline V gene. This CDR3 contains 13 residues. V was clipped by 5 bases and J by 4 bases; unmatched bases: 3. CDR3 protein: CASSADRATEAFF. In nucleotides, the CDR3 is TGTGCCAGCAGCGCGGACAGGGCCACTGAAGCTTTCTTT.

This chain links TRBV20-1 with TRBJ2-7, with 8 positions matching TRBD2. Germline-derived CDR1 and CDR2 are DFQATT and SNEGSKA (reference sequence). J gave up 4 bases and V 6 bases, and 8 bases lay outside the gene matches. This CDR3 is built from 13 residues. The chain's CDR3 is CSAWTSTNYEQYF. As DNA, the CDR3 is TGCAGTGCGTGGACTAGCACTAATTACGAGCAGTACTTC.

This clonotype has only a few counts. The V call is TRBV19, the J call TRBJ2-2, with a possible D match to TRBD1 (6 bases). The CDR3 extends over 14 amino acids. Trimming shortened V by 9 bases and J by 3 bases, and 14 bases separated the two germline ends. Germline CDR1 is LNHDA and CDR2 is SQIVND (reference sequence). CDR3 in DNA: TGTGCCAGCTTGGGACATCCGTACACCGGGGAGCTGTTTTTT. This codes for CASLGHPYTGELFF.

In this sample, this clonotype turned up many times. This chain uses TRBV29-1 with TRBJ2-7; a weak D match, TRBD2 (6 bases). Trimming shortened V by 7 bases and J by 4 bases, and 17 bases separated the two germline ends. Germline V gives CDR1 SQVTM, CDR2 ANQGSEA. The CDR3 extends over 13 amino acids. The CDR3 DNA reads TGCAGCGCCCACCGAACGGGAGAGTACGAGCAGTACTTC. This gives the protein CSAHRTGEYEQYF.

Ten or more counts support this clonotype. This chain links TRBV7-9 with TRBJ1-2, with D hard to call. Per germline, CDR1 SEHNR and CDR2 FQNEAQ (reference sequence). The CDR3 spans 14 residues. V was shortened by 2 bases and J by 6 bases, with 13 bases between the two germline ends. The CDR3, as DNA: TGTGCCAGCAGCTTAAAGCCTTATGAGGATGGCTACACCTTC. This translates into CASSLKPYEDGYTF. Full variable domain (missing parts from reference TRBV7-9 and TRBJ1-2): DTGVSQNPRHKITKRGQNVTFRCDPISEHNRLYWYRQTLGQGPEFLTYFQNEAQLEKSRLLSDRFSAERPKGSFSTLEIQRTEQGDSAMYLCASSLKPYEDGYTFGSGTRLTVV.

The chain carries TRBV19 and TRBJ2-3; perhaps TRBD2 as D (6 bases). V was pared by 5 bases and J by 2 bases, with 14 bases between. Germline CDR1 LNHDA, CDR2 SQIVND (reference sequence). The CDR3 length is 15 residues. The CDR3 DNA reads TGTGCCAGTAGTCGCGGGACTCGGAACACAGATACGCAGTATTTT. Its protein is CASSRGTRNTDTQYF. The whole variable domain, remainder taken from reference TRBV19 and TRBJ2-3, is DGGITQSPKYLFRKEGQNVTLSCEQNLNHDAMYWYRQDPGQGLRLIYYSQIVNDFQKGDIAEGYSVSREKKESFPLTVTSAQKNPTAFYLCASSRGTRNTDTQYFGPGTRLTVL.

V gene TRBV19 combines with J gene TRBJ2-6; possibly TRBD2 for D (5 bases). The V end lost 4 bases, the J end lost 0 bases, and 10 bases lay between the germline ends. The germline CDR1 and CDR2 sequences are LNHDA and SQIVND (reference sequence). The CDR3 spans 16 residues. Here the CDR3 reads CASSTSEASGANVLTF. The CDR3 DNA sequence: TGTGCCAGTAGTACCTCGGAGGCCTCTGGGGCCAACGTCCTGACTTTC.

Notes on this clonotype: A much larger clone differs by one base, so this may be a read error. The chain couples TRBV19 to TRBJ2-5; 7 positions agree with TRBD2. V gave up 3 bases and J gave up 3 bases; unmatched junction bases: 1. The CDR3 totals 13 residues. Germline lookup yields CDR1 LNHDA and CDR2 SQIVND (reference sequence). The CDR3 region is CASSMGGKETQYF. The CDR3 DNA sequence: TGTGCCAGTAGTATGGGGGGGAAAGAGACCCAGTACTTC.

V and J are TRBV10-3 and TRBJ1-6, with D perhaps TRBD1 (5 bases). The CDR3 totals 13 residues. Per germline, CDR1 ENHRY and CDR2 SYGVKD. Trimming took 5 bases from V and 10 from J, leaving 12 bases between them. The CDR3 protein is CAISNRMASPLHF. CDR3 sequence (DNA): TGTGCCATCAGTAACAGGATGGCCTCACCCCTCCACTTT.

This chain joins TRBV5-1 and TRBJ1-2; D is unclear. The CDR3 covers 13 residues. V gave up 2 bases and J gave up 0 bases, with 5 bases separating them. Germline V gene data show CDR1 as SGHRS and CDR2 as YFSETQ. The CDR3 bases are TGCGCCAGCAGCTTCGCGTCTAACTATGGCTACACCTTC. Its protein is CASSFASNYGYTF.

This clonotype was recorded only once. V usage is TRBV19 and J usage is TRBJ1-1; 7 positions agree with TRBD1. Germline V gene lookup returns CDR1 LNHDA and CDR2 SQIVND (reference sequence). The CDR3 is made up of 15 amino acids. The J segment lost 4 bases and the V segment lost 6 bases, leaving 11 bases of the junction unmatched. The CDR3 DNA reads TGTGCCAGTAGATTGGGAGTCGACAGGGCCACTGAAGCTTTCTTT. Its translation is CASRLGVDRATEAFF.